These 25 T cell receptor beta chains came from one sample sequenced in a study of blood T cell repertoires in COVID-19. The protocol was immunoSEQ multiplex PCR, while the TCRdb copy is restricted to in-frame clones and leaves out a portion. This table has under 95,000 clones, 70% to 90% appearing once. Sequenced material: peripheral blood. The receptors here all came from a man in his fifties or sixties with acute or convalescent COVID-19.

The V gene is TRBV6-5, the J gene TRBJ2-5; 10 positions match TRBD2. This CDR3 has 15 residues. Trimming removed 6 bases from V and 5 bases from J; junction bases left unmatched: 9. Germline CDR1 MNHEY, CDR2 SVGAGI. The CDR3 spells CASSGQAGGWETQYF. The CDR3 DNA is TGTGCCAGCAGCGGCCAAGCGGGGGGGTGGGAGACCCAGTACTTC.

The CDR3 DNA follows: TGTGCCAGCAGTGAGGGGGGGCATAGGGATGAGCAGTACTTC. Amino acid sequence: CASSEGGHRDEQYF. The rearrangement uses TRBV7-2 and TRBJ2-7; D is perhaps TRBD2 (7 bases). The ends were cut back, 6 bases at V and 7 bases at J, with 19 bases in the middle. Per germline, CDR1 SGHTA and CDR2 FQGNSA. The CDR3 covers 14 residues. The full variable domain, with the rest looked up from reference TRBV7-2 and TRBJ2-7, is GAGVSQSPSNKVTEKGKDVELRCDPISGHTALYWYRQSLGQGLEFLIYFQGNSAPDKSGLPSDRFSAERTGGSVSTLTIQRTQQEDSAVYLCASSEGGHRDEQYFGPGTRLTVT.

This clone was seen a single time. The chain combines TRBV6-1 with TRBJ1-1, with D possibly matching TRBD1 (5 bases). This CDR3 has 13 residues. Trimming took off 2 bases at V and 8 bases at J, with 12 bases between the two ends. Germline CDR1 MNHNS, CDR2 SASEGT. The DNA of the CDR3 is TGTGCCAGCAGTGAAACAGGCGGTGGGGAAGCTTTCTTT. Translation gives CASSETGGGEAFF.

CDR3 sequence: CASSFVWSGADTQYF. The CDR3 DNA sequence: TGTGCCAGCAGCTTCGTATGGTCAGGGGCAGATACGCAGTATTTT. The chain recombines TRBV11-2 with TRBJ2-3; tentatively, D is TRBD1 (6 bases). The CDR3 length is 15 residues. Germline V CDR1 and CDR2: SGHAT, FQNNGV. V lost 3 bases and J lost 4, with 14 bases in between.

The gene calls are TRBV4-3 and TRBJ1-2; 8 nucleotides line up with TRBD1. CDR1 is LGHNA, CDR2 YSLEER, per germline. The V and J ends lost 0 bases and 3 bases, in that order; junction bases with no gene match: 3. CDR3 length: 15 amino acids. CDR3 sequence: CASSQDGTGDYGYTF. The CDR3 DNA sequence: TGCGCCAGCAGCCAAGACGGGACAGGAGACTATGGCTACACCTTC.

This chain links TRBV28 with TRBJ1-2; the match to TRBD1 covers 7 bases. CDR3 length: 15 amino acids. The V gene's germline CDR1 is MDHEN and CDR2 SYDVKM. Trimming took 6 bases from V and 5 from J; bases not matched to a gene: 12. The CDR3 region is CASRMGGTDLYGYTF. CDR3 DNA sequence: TGTGCCAGCAGAATGGGCGGGACAGACCTATATGGCTACACCTTC.

The count of this clone is one. The V gene is TRBV19, the J gene TRBJ1-2; possibly TRBD1 for D (5 bases). The germline V gene has CDR1 LNHDA and CDR2 SQIVND (reference sequence). CDR3 length: 16 amino acids. The V and J ends lost 0 bases and 4 bases respectively, with 15 bases between them. In DNA, the CDR3 is TGTGCCAGTAGTATAGATCAAGGACACCTAAGCTATGGCTACACCTTC. This codes for CASSIDQGHLSYGYTF. The full variable domain, completed using reference TRBV19 and TRBJ1-2, is DGGITQSPKYLFRKEGQNVTLSCEQNLNHDAMYWYRQDPGQGLRLIYYSQIVNDFQKGDIAEGYSVSREKKESFPLTVTSAQKNPTAFYLCASSIDQGHLSYGYTFGSGTRLTVV.

This chain joins TRBV11-2 and TRBJ2-3, with 11 bases matching TRBD2. The CDR3 extends over 19 amino acids. Germline V CDR1 and CDR2: SGHAT, FQNNGV. V was clipped by 0 bases and J by 0 bases; unmatched bases: 8. CDR3 sequence: CASSLDMVAGGPSTDTQYF. CDR3 nucleotide sequence: TGTGCCAGCAGCTTAGATATGGTAGCGGGGGGGCCTAGCACAGATACGCAGTATTTT.

This sequence joins TRBV27 and TRBJ2-1; 9 bases fit TRBD2. Per germline, CDR1 MNHEY and CDR2 SMNVEV (reference sequence). The V and J ends lost 7 bases and 7 bases, in that order; junction bases with no gene match: 8. This CDR3 is built from 14 residues. CDR3 amino acids: CASTAGGPLNEQFF. The CDR3 DNA reads as TGTGCCAGCACCGCGGGGGGGCCTCTGAATGAGCAGTTCTTC.

CDR3 loop: CAISEATDTEAFF. In nucleotides, the CDR3 is TGTGCCATCAGTGAGGCGACAGACACTGAAGCTTTCTTT. The chain employs TRBV10-3 and TRBJ1-1, with a possible D match to TRBD1 (5 bases). Trimming cost V 2 bases and J 3 bases, with 7 bases left between them. This CDR3 is built from 13 residues. Germline loops: CDR1 ENHRY, CDR2 SYGVKD.

The chain couples TRBV4-1 to TRBJ2-1; weak D call: TRBD1 (6 bases). CDR1 MGHRA and CDR2 YSYEKL come from the germline V gene. CDR3 length: 15 amino acids. Trimming removed 2 bases at V and 4 bases at J, with 12 bases between. CDR3 nucleotide sequence: TGCGCCAGCAGCCAAACAGGGTTCGGATACAATGAGCAGTTCTTC. Translation gives CASSQTGFGYNEQFF.

V usage is TRBV7-2 and J usage is TRBJ2-3; D remains ambiguous. Germline V gene sequence: CDR1 SGHTA, CDR2 FQGNSA. The V and J ends lost 5 bases and 6 bases respectively, with 15 bases between them. The CDR3 consists of 14 residues. The CDR3 DNA reads as TGTGCCAGCAGCCCTAGTCGTGGCGCCGATACGCAGTATTTT. Its translation: CASSPSRGADTQYF.

This clone has a handful of counts. A junction boundary mismatches the germline segment, possibly from a read error. The chain couples TRBV20-1 to TRBJ1-2; a possible D gene is TRBD1 (5 bases). This CDR3 has 9 residues. CDR1 is DFQATT, CDR2 SNEGSKA, per germline (reference sequence). DNA of the CDR3: TGCAGTGCTAGAGACCCGGGACTCTTC. Translated: CSARDPGLF.

J is TRBJ2-7 and V is TRBV6-2 or TRBV6-3, with 12 positions matching TRBD1. Germline lookup yields CDR1 MNHEY and CDR2 SVGEGT. The junction had 7 bases not matched to a gene; V was cut back by 4 bases and J by 6 bases. This CDR3 has 15 amino acids. The CDR3 reads CASSSNRDRGREQYF. For the CDR3, the DNA is TGTGCCAGCAGTTCTAACCGGGACAGGGGGCGCGAGCAGTACTTC.

V usage is TRBV30 and J usage is TRBJ1-2, with D possibly matching TRBD1 (5 bases). The CDR3 runs to 13 residues. Trimming removed 0 bases from V and 6 bases from J, with 11 bases in between. Per germline, CDR1 GTSNPN and CDR2 SVGIG (reference sequence). This CDR3 reads CAWSVLAGNGYTF. The CDR3 region has the DNA TGTGCCTGGAGTGTACTGGCAGGGAATGGCTACACCTTC.

This chain links TRBV6-5 with TRBJ1-1; TRBD1 aligns across 8 bases. V dropped 4 bases and J dropped 4; count of bases not matched to a gene: 5. CDR1 is MNHEY, CDR2 SVGAGI, per germline. The CDR3 runs 14 residues. CDR3 nucleotide sequence: TGTGCCAGCAGTTTGACAGGGGAGAGCACTGAAGCTTTCTTT. Its translation: CASSLTGESTEAFF.

The chain carries TRBV27 and TRBJ1-3, with D hard to call. There are 13 residues in the CDR3. V was cut by 1 base and J by 4 bases, with 5 bases left in between. Germline assignment: CDR1 MNHEY and CDR2 SMNVEV (reference sequence). The CDR3: CASSLYWGNTIYF. The CDR3 DNA sequence: TGTGCCAGCAGTTTATACTGGGGAAACACCATATATTTT.

The chain employs TRBV19 and TRBJ1-2; tentative D call: TRBD1 (6 bases). This CDR3 is 13 amino acids long. Trimming took 9 bases from V and 6 from J, leaving 17 bases between them. CDR1 and CDR2 from the germline V gene are LNHDA and SQIVND (reference sequence). The CDR3 bases are TGTGCCAGCCTCCGGGGGGCGCGGGATGGCTACACCTTC. Its protein is CASLRGARDGYTF.

The genes are TRBV3-1 (or the pseudogene TRBV3-2) and TRBJ2-3, with a possible D match to TRBD2 (5 bases). There are 12 residues in the CDR3. Germline CDR1 is LGHDT and CDR2 is YNNKEL (reference sequence). V gave up 4 bases and J gave up 4 bases, with 6 bases separating them. Here the CDR3 DNA reads TGTGCCAGCAGCCGAGGGCCAGATACGCAGTATTTT. Translated: CASSRGPDTQYF.

The J gene is TRBJ1-1, the V gene TRBV7-9; D call uncertain. V shed 2 bases and J shed 4 bases, with 11 bases lying between them. This CDR3 has 14 residues. The V gene's germline CDR1 is SEHNR and CDR2 FQNEAQ (reference sequence). This CDR3 is CASSLTQVFTEAFF. For the CDR3, the DNA is TGTGCCAGCAGCTTAACGCAGGTTTTCACTGAAGCTTTCTTT.

The chain couples TRBV5-1 to TRBJ2-3; D not certain. V was pared by 1 base and J by 2 bases, with 8 bases between. The CDR3 has 14 amino acids. Per germline, CDR1 SGHRS and CDR2 YFSETQ. CDR3 DNA sequence: TGCGCCAGCAGCTTGTCCTCCCCCACAGATACGCAGTATTTT. Its protein is CASSLSSPTDTQYF. The full variable domain, completed using reference TRBV5-1 and TRBJ2-3, is KAGVTQTPRYLIKTRGQQVTLSCSPISGHRSVSWYQQTPGQGLQFLFEYFSETQRNKGNFPGRFSGRQFSNSRSEMNVSTLELGDSALYLCASSLSSPTDTQYFGPGTRLTVL.

The rearrangement links TRBV7-2 to TRBJ2-5; D unclear. This CDR3 region has 14 residues. Germline CDR1 SGHTA, CDR2 FQGNSA. Trimming stripped 5 bases from V and 4 bases from J, with 14 bases between. Here the CDR3 reads CASSPQIPGETQYF. CDR3 DNA sequence: TGTGCCAGCAGCCCCCAGATCCCGGGAGAGACCCAGTACTTC.

This rearrangement joins TRBV30 to TRBJ1-6; 8 bases fit TRBD1. The CDR3 length is 14 residues. V trimming: 4 bases; J trimming: 10 bases; junction bases outside the gene matches: 9. Germline CDR1 reads GTSNPN; CDR2 reads SVGIG (reference sequence). In DNA form, the CDR3 reads TGTGCCTGGACCGACAGGGGCCTCCTGTCACCCCTCCACTTT. The encoded protein is CAWTDRGLLSPLHF.

This chain links TRBV19 with TRBJ1-1, with no clear D. Germline loops: CDR1 LNHDA, CDR2 SQIVND (reference sequence). V was clipped by 5 bases and J by 1 base, with 8 bases between them. There are 13 residues in the CDR3. The CDR3 DNA follows: TGTGCCAGTAGTGCCACACGGAACACTGAAGCTTTCTTT. Amino acid sequence: CASSATRNTEAFF.

This chain joins TRBV7-3 and TRBJ2-1; perhaps TRBD1 as D (6 bases). The V and J ends lost 1 base and 7 bases respectively, with 20 bases between them. CDR3 length: 17 amino acids. Germline V gene sequence: CDR1 SGHTA, CDR2 FQGTGA. CDR3 in DNA: TGTGCCAGCAGCTTAAGCGGCGGACGACAGGACTGGAATGAGCAGTTCTTC. Translating it yields CASSLSGGRQDWNEQFF.